The 13 T cell receptor beta chains below all came from one sample that was sequenced in a study of blood T cell repertoires in COVID-19. Assay: immunoSEQ multiplex PCR; the TCRdb copy retains only in-frame clones and omits some. The table records around 67,000 clones, around 85% of them present only once. Sequenced sample: peripheral blood. The receptors were gathered from a woman of 80 years or more with acute or convalescent COVID-19.

A few counts support this clone. The chain links TRBV5-5 to TRBJ2-2; the D gene is possibly TRBD2 (6 bases). The CDR3 totals 15 residues. The V and J ends lost 5 bases and 8 bases respectively, with 19 bases between them. Germline V gives CDR1 SGHKS, CDR2 YYEKEE (reference sequence). In DNA form, the CDR3 reads TGTGCCAGCAGACCCGATCTCCGGGGGTTTGGGGAGCTGTTTTTT. Translation gives CASRPDLRGFGELFF.

The chain is built from TRBV3-1 (or the pseudogene TRBV3-2) and TRBJ1-6; D is undetermined. Per germline, CDR1 LGHDT and CDR2 YNNKEL (reference sequence). This CDR3 spans 15 amino acids. V was pared by 4 bases and J by 11 bases, with 18 bases between. The CDR3 DNA is TGTGCCAGCAGCCCGGATGTGACTAACCGGACACCCCTCCACTTT. It translates to CASSPDVTNRTPLHF.

The genes are TRBV28 and TRBJ1-1; D is ambiguous. With 6 bases removed from V and 1 base from J, the gap between germline ends came to 15 bases. Per the germline V gene, CDR1 is MDHEN and CDR2 is SYDVKM. The CDR3 consists of 15 residues. In DNA form, the CDR3 reads TGTGCCAGCAGCCCCGTCGCGGGAGGGAACACTGAAGCTTTCTTT. It translates to CASSPVAGGNTEAFF.

The chain couples TRBV3-1 (or the pseudogene TRBV3-2) to TRBJ1-1, with 8 bases aligning to TRBD1. The V and J ends lost 3 bases and 0 bases, in that order; junction bases with no gene match: 3. CDR1 and CDR2 (germline): LGHDT, YNNKEL (reference sequence). This CDR3 spans 15 amino acids. The CDR3 is CASSQGQVMNTEAFF. In DNA, the CDR3 is TGTGCCAGCAGCCAGGGACAGGTAATGAACACTGAAGCTTTCTTT.

The rearrangement uses TRBV5-1 and TRBJ1-1; D is possibly TRBD1 (6 bases). Trimming left V 0 bases short and J 5 bases short, with 14 bases between. The CDR3 sequence is 15 residues long. Germline V gene sequence: CDR1 SGHRS, CDR2 YFSETQ. The CDR3 sequence is CASSLEGGSITEAFF. The CDR3 bases are TGCGCCAGCAGCTTGGAAGGGGGATCGATTACTGAAGCTTTCTTT. Full variable domain (outside the CDR3, taken from reference TRBV5-1 and TRBJ1-1): KAGVTQTPRYLIKTRGQQVTLSCSPISGHRSVSWYQQTPGQGLQFLFEYFSETQRNKGNFPGRFSGRQFSNSRSEMNVSTLELGDSALYLCASSLEGGSITEAFFGQGTRLTVV.

This clone was counted a few times. The CDR3 loop is CASRLQAGGTGELFF. CDR3 coding DNA: TGTGCCAGCCGACTCCAGGCTGGGGGGACCGGGGAGCTGTTTTTT. The V gene is TRBV3-1 (or the pseudogene TRBV3-2), the J gene TRBJ2-2, with D possibly matching TRBD2 (6 bases). The V gene's germline CDR1 is LGHDT and CDR2 YNNKEL (reference sequence). Between the trimmed V and J ends, which lost 8 bases and 5 bases, there was a span of 18 bases. The CDR3 runs to 15 residues.

The chain joins TRBV30 to TRBJ1-5; D might be TRBD1 (5 bases). Germline CDR1 reads GTSNPN; CDR2 reads SVGIG (reference sequence). The V gene lost 3 bases and the J gene lost 3 bases, with 9 bases spanning the gap. The CDR3 length is 13 residues. As DNA, the CDR3 is TGTGCCTGGAGCGGGGGGTCCAATCAGCCCCAGCATTTT. This gives the protein CAWSGGSNQPQHF.

The V gene is TRBV6-5, the J gene TRBJ1-2; D is undetermined. The CDR3 has 14 residues. CDR1 and CDR2 from the germline V gene are MNHEY and SVGAGI. With 4 bases removed from V and 8 bases from J, the gap between germline ends came to 17 bases. The CDR3 sequence: CASSLDGFRGGYTF. The CDR3 DNA is TGTGCCAGCAGTTTGGACGGATTTCGGGGAGGCTACACCTTC.

The V and J genes are TRBV5-6 and TRBJ1-3, with TRBD1 identical over 7 bases. The CDR3 loop spans 15 amino acids. Per germline, CDR1 SGHDT and CDR2 YYEEEE. V gave up 4 bases and J gave up 2 bases; unmatched junction bases: 6. CDR3 nucleotide sequence: TGTGCCAGCAGCGGGACGCAGGGGGCTGGAAACACCATATATTTT. Protein: CASSGTQGAGNTIYF.

This clone appeared a single time. The rearrangement links TRBV28 to TRBJ2-7; 10 bases line up with TRBD1. V shed 4 bases and J 5 bases; nucleotides not matched to a gene: 11. Germline loops: CDR1 MDHEN, CDR2 SYDVKM. The CDR3 is 16 amino acids. The CDR3 is CASSSYKGTGVNEQYF. The CDR3 DNA reads TGTGCCAGCAGTTCTTATAAAGGGACAGGGGTCAACGAGCAGTACTTC.

This clone was seen more than once but under ten times. The gene calls are TRBV7-6 and TRBJ2-1; D possibly corresponds to TRBD2 (7 bases). This CDR3 contains 16 residues. From germline, CDR1 is SGHVS and CDR2 FNYEAQ. Trimming shortened V by 5 bases and J by 4 bases, and 18 bases separated the two germline ends. The CDR3 sequence: CASSPGGRGGYNEQFF. The CDR3 DNA reads as TGTGCCAGCAGCCCAGGCGGCAGGGGAGGGTACAATGAGCAGTTCTTC.

The CDR3 nucleotides are TGTGCCAGCAGCCAAGAATTAGGTGGCGGACAGGGGTATTACTATGGCTACACCTTC. Amino acids: CASSQELGGGQGYYYGYTF. This rearrangement joins TRBV3-1 (or the pseudogene TRBV3-2) to TRBJ1-2, with TRBD1 matching over 9 bases. The CDR3 has 19 residues. CDR1 and CDR2 (germline): LGHDT, YNNKEL (reference sequence). V lost 0 bases to trimming and J lost 3 bases; unmatched junction nucleotides: 14.

The CDR3 DNA follows: TGTGCCAGCAGTTTAGTTCAGGGCTTCTCCTACGAGCAGTACTTC. Amino acid sequence: CASSLVQGFSYEQYF. This chain links TRBV28 with TRBJ2-7, with a tentative D call TRBD1 (5 bases). The CDR3 length is 15 residues. Germline CDR1 reads MDHEN; CDR2 reads SYDVKM. V was clipped by 2 bases and J by 0 bases, with 11 bases between them.